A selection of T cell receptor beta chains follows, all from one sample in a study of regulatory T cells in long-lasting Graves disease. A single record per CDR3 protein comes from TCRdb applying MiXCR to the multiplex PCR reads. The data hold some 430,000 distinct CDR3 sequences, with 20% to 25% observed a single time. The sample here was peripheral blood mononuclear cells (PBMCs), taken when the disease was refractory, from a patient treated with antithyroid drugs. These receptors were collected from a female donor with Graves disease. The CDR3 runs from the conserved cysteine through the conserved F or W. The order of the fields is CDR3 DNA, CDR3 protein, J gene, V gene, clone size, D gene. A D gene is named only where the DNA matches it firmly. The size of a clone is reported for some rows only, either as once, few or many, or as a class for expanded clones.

TGCAGCGTCCGAACCGGGGATGGCTACACCTTC,CSVRTGDGYTF,TRBJ1-2,TRBV29-1,NA,NA
TGCAGTGCTAGAGGCGAGGGACAGAAGGAGACCCAGTACTTC,CSARGEGQKETQYF,TRBJ2-5,TRBV20-1,many,TRBD1
TGTGCCTGCCAGACAGGGAGAGAGCAGTACTTC,CACQTGREQYF,TRBJ2-7,TRBV30,many,TRBD1
TGTGCCAGCACCCCACCTACGTGGCACGAGCAGTACTTC,CASTPPTWHEQYF,TRBJ2-7,TRBV6-8,many,NA
TGTGCCAGCAGCCAAACAGACTCGGGACGGAGTAGTCAGCCCCAGCATTTT,CASSQTDSGRSSQPQHF,TRBJ1-5,TRBV7-8,many,NA
TGCAGCGTTCGGACTAGCGGGAGGGCCAATTACGAGCAGTACTTC,CSVRTSGRANYEQYF,TRBJ2-7,TRBV29-1,few,TRBD2
TGTGCCAGTAGTATAGATCAGGGCAGCTACCTTTCCTATCAGCCCCAGCATTTT,CASSIDQGSYLSYQPQHF,TRBJ1-5,TRBV19,NA,NA
TGTGCCAGCAGTTACACACCGGGACAGGGGAACTACGAGCAGTACTTC,CASSYTPGQGNYEQYF,TRBJ2-7,TRBV6-5,many,TRBD1
TGTGCCAGTAAACGGGGCCGGGAGGTTAACTATGGCTACACCTTC,CASKRGREVNYGYTF,TRBJ1-2,TRBV19,NA,NA
TGTGCCAGCAGCTTAATTCCCTCGGAGACCCAGTACTTC,CASSLIPSETQYF,TRBJ2-5,TRBV7-3,many,NA
TGTGCCAGCAGGAACCGAGGGACAGGGAGAGGCACCGGGGAGCTGTTTTTT,CASRNRGTGRGTGELFF,TRBJ2-2,TRBV11-2,NA,TRBD1
TGTGCCAGTAGTACCGTCGCACTAGCGGGAGCGAGTGAGCAGTTCTTT,CASSTVALAGASEQFF,TRBJ2-1,TRBV19,NA,TRBD2
TGTGCCAGCAGCTTATACGGGGACAGGGGTTTTGCCCTCGATGGCTACACCTTC,CASSLYGDRGFALDGYTF,TRBJ1-2,TRBV7-2,NA,TRBD1
TGTGCCAGCAGCGCGATTAGGGGGGCGCGCGTTGACGAGCAGTACTTC,CASSAIRGARVDEQYF,TRBJ2-7,TRBV11-2,few,NA
TGCGCCAGCAGCCAGGGGACAGGGGGTGGAAACACCATATATTTT,CASSQGTGGGNTIYF,TRBJ1-3,TRBV4-3,NA,TRBD1
TGCGCCAGCAGCTTGGAAAGGGCAGGAGCGATGAACACTGAAGCTTTCTTT,CASSLERAGAMNTEAFF,TRBJ1-1,TRBV5-1,NA,NA
TGTGCCAGCAGTGAAGGGGGGCTCGGGGGAGAGACCCAGTACTTC,CASSEGGLGGETQYF,TRBJ2-5,TRBV6-1,many,NA
TGTGCCAGCAGTTTAGGCGGCCTGAGGAATACGCAGTATTTT,CASSLGGLRNTQYF,TRBJ2-3,TRBV27,NA,NA
TGTGCCAGCAGCTCGCGATATCAGGCCCAGAACACTGAAGCTTTCTTT,CASSSRYQAQNTEAFF,TRBJ1-1,TRBV11-1,many,NA
TGTGCCAGCAGTTCTGACAGGGGGAACACTGAAGCTTTCTTT,CASSSDRGNTEAFF,TRBJ1-1,TRBV27,many,TRBD1
TGTGCCAGCAGTTCGGGACGGGGCTACGAGCAGTACTTC,CASSSGRGYEQYF,TRBJ2-7,TRBV28,many,NA
TGTGCCAGCACCCGACTAGCGGGAGGGCCTTTGTGGTACTTC,CASTRLAGGPLWYF,TRBJ2-7,TRBV27,NA,TRBD2
TGTGCCAGCAGTTTTTCCAGGGGCAGGACTAGCGGGGAGGTACGCGAGCAGTACTTC,CASSFSRGRTSGEVREQYF,TRBJ2-7,TRBV12-3/TRBV12-4,many,TRBD2
TGTGCCAGCAGTTTAGTTCAGTACAATCAGCCCCAGCATTTT,CASSLVQYNQPQHF,TRBJ1-5,TRBV28,many,NA
TGTGCCAGCAGCGGACAGACCGAACCCTCCTACGAGCAGTACTTC,CASSGQTEPSYEQYF,TRBJ2-7,TRBV6-1,few,NA
TGTGCCAGCAGCTTATCCCCATTTAGTGGCTACACCTTC,CASSLSPFSGYTF,TRBJ1-2,TRBV7-9,many,NA
TGTGCCAGCAGCGCCTCACCGGGGGGAAAAGAGACCCAGTACTTC,CASSASPGGKETQYF,TRBJ2-5,TRBV9,few,TRBD2
TGTGCCAGCAGCATGAGTCTGAATGAAAAACTGTTTTTT,CASSMSLNEKLFF,TRBJ1-4,TRBV11-2,many,NA
TGTGCCAGCAGATCCCCCCCAGGACAGGGGCCACTAAATGAAAAACTGTTTTTT,CASRSPPGQGPLNEKLFF,TRBJ1-4,TRBV6-1,NA,TRBD1
TGTGCCAGCAGTTCACAGGGGGTGGTCACTGAAGCTTTCTTT,CASSSQGVVTEAFF,TRBJ1-1,TRBV6-9,NA,TRBD1
TGTGCCAGCAGCTTAGCTCAGGGGGGGACCTACGAGCAGTACTTC,CASSLAQGGTYEQYF,TRBJ2-7,TRBV7-9,NA,NA
TGTGCCACCAGCAGAGATCGACTAGCGGGAGGGTACGAGCAGTACTTC,CATSRDRLAGGYEQYF,TRBJ2-7,TRBV15,NA,TRBD2
TGTGCCACCTCGATCGGGACAGGGGGCGTAGGAACTAATGAAAAACTGTTTTTT,CATSIGTGGVGTNEKLFF,TRBJ1-4,TRBV24-1,NA,TRBD1
TGTGCCACCAGTGAGGGGAGAGGTAACGGGGAGCTGTTTTTT,CATSEGRGNGELFF,TRBJ2-2,TRBV24-1,NA,NA
TGCAGCGTTGAAAAACAGGGCCTCCTCTACGAGCAGTACTTC,CSVEKQGLLYEQYF,TRBJ2-7,TRBV29-1,NA,NA
TGTGCCAGCAGCCAAGGTTCAGGGGGCTTAACGCCCCAGCATTTT,CASSQGSGGLTPQHF,TRBJ1-5,TRBV4-2,NA,TRBD1
TGTGCCTGGAGCCAACTAGCGGGAGCCGGGCATGAGCAGTTCTTC,CAWSQLAGAGHEQFF,TRBJ2-1,TRBV30,NA,TRBD2
TGTGCCAGCAGTTACTCGGACACAGACATTCAGTACTTC,CASSYSDTDIQYF,TRBJ2-4,TRBV6-4,NA,NA
TGTGCCAGCAGTTCCGACGGGACAGGGAAAAACTATGGCTACACCTTC,CASSSDGTGKNYGYTF,TRBJ1-2,TRBV6-5,many,TRBD1
TGTGCCAGCAGTACTAGCGGGGGGTCTCAAGAGACCCAGTACTTC,CASSTSGGSQETQYF,TRBJ2-5,TRBV6-1,few,TRBD2
TGTGCCAGCAGCCAAGGCTCAGCCTACGAGCAGTACTTC,CASSQGSAYEQYF,TRBJ2-7,TRBV12-3/TRBV12-4,NA,NA
TGTGCCAGCAGCTCGCAGACAGGGTTGGACGAGACCCAGTACTTC,CASSSQTGLDETQYF,TRBJ2-5,TRBV7-2,many,TRBD1
TGTGCCAGCAGCTTACGGAGGAGGAATGAAAAACTGTTTTTT,CASSLRRRNEKLFF,TRBJ1-4,TRBV11-2,many,NA
TGTGCCAGCAGCTTAGGGACTCGGTTGGAGGAAGAGCAGTACTTC,CASSLGTRLEEEQYF,TRBJ2-7,TRBV7-2,NA,NA
TGTGCCAGCAGTTACGGACAGGGGGCGGGATACGGCTACACCTTC,CASSYGQGAGYGYTF,TRBJ1-2,TRBV6-5,many,TRBD1
TGTGCTAGTGGTTTATTAGCGGGAGGGGAAGCTTTCTTT,CASGLLAGGEAFF,TRBJ1-1,TRBV12-5,few,NA
TGTGCCTGGAGTACAGATAACTATGGCTACACCTTC,CAWSTDNYGYTF,TRBJ1-2,TRBV30,many,NA
TGTGCCAGCAGTTTAGGCAGGGACAATCAGCCCCAGCATTTT,CASSLGRDNQPQHF,TRBJ1-5,TRBV27,NA,NA
TGTGCCAGCAGCTTAAGAGGAGGACAGGATCCCACAGATACGCAGTATTTT,CASSLRGGQDPTDTQYF,TRBJ2-3,TRBV7-6,NA,TRBD1
TGCGCCAGCAGCTCCCGGACTAGCGGGAGAGACGGGGGCTACGAGCAGTACTTC,CASSSRTSGRDGGYEQYF,TRBJ2-7,TRBV4-1,NA,TRBD2
TGCAGCGTTGCCGGGGGAGAGAACACTGAAGCTTTCTTT,CSVAGGENTEAFF,TRBJ1-1,TRBV29-1,few,NA
TGTGCCAGCAGCCCCCCGACTAGCGGGGGGGTGGACATTCAGTACTTC,CASSPPTSGGVDIQYF,TRBJ2-4,TRBV12-3/TRBV12-4,few,TRBD2
TGCAGCGTTAAGAATGGCCGATTTAGCACAGATACGCAGTATTTT,CSVKNGRFSTDTQYF,TRBJ2-3,TRBV29-1,once,NA
TGCAGCGTTGACGCTAGCGGGGCCTACAATGAGCAGTTCTTC,CSVDASGAYNEQFF,TRBJ2-1,TRBV29-1,NA,TRBD2
TGTGCCAGCAGTTTTGGTCTCAGCTCTGGAAACACCATATATTTT,CASSFGLSSGNTIYF,TRBJ1-3,TRBV12-3/TRBV12-4,NA,NA
TGTGCCAGCAGTTACGGTCAGGGCTCCTCTGGAAACACCATATATTTT,CASSYGQGSSGNTIYF,TRBJ1-3,TRBV6-5,many,NA
TGCGCCAGCAGCTTAAGGGGGAGACGCTACCACCCCTACTACGAGCAGTACTTC,CASSLRGRRYHPYYEQYF,TRBJ2-7,TRBV5-1,few,NA